Here is one T cell receptor beta chain with its context. The source of the sample is a study of blood T cell repertoires in COVID-19. The repertoire was sequenced with immunoSEQ multiplex PCR; TCRdb's copy has only in-frame clones and lacks some. The data contain roughly 170,000 clones, 70% to 90% of them singletons. This TCR derives from a man aged 40-49 years with active or convalescent COVID-19. Sequences were obtained from peripheral blood.

CDR3 sequence reads: CASSSSGTSLTYEQYF. The DNA for the CDR3 is TGCGCCAGCAGCTCATCCGGGACTAGCTTAACTTACGAGCAGTACTTC. The chain recombines TRBV4-1 with TRBJ2-7, with 9 nucleotides matching TRBD2. The CDR3 sequence is 16 residues long. The germline V gene has CDR1 MGHRA and CDR2 YSYEKL. V lost 5 bases and J lost 4; bases outside the gene matches: 12.